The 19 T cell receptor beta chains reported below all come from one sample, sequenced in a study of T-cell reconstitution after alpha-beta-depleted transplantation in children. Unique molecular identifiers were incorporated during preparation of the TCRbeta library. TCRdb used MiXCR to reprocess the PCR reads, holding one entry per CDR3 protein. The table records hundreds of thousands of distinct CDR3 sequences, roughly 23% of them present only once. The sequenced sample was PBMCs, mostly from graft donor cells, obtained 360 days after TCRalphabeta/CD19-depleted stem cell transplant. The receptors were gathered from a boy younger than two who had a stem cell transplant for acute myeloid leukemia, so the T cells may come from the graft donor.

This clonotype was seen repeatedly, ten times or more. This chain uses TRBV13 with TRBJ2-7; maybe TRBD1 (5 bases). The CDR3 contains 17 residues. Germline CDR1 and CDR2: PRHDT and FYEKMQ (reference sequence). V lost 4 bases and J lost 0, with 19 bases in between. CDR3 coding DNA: TGTGCCAGCAGCTCCATTGGTCCAGGGCCAAGCTCCTACGAGCAGTACTTC. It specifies CASSSIGPGPSSYEQYF. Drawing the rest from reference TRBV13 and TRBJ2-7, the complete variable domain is AAGVIQSPRHLIKEKRETATLKCYPIPRHDTVYWYQQGPGQDPQFLISFYEKMQSDKGSIPDRFSAQQFSDYHSELNMSSLELGDSALYFCASSSIGPGPSSYEQYFGPGTRLTVT.

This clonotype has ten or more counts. The CDR3 nucleotides are TGTGCCAGCAGTCCGACGACCGGCGGGACCGGGGAGCTGTTTTTT. Translating gives CASSPTTGGTGELFF. V gene TRBV28 combines with J gene TRBJ2-2, with D possibly matching TRBD2 (5 bases). CDR3 length equals 15 residues. Germline V gene sequence: CDR1 MDHEN, CDR2 SYDVKM. Between the trimmed V and J ends, which lost 5 bases and 5 bases, there was a span of 15 bases. Full variable domain (rest looked up from reference TRBV28 and TRBJ2-2): DVKVTQSSRYLVKRTGEKVFLECVQDMDHENMFWYRQDPGLGLRLIYFSYDVKMKEKGDIPEGYSVSREKKERFSLILESASTNQTSMYLCASSPTTGGTGELFFGEGSRLTVL.

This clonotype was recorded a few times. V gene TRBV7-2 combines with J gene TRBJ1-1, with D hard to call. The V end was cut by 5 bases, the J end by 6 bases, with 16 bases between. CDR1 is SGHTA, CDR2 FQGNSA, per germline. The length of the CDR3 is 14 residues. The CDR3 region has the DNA TGTGCCAGCAGCCCCCCCACGGTTACTGCTGAAGCTTTCTTT. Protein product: CASSPPTVTAEAFF.

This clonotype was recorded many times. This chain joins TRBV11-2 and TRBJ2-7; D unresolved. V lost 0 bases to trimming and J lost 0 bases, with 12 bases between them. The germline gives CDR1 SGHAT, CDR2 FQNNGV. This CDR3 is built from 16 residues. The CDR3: CASSLEENTFSYEQYF. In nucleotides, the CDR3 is TGTGCCAGCAGCTTAGAGGAGAACACTTTCTCCTACGAGCAGTACTTC.

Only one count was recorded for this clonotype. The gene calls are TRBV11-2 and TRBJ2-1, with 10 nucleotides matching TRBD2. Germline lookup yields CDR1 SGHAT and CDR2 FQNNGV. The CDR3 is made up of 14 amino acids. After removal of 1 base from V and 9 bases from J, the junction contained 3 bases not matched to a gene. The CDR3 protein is CASSLVSGGFEQFF. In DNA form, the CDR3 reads TGTGCCAGCAGCTTAGTTAGCGGGGGGTTTGAGCAGTTCTTC.

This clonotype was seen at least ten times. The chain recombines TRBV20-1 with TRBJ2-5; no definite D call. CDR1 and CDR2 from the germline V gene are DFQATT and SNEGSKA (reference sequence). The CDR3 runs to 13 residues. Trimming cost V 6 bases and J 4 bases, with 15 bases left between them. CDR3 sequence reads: CSASAVVGETQYF. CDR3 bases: TGCAGTGCAAGCGCGGTGGTGGGAGAGACCCAGTACTTC.

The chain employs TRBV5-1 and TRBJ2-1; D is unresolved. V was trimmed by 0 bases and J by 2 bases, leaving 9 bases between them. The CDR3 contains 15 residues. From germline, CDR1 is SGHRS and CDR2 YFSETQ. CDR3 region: CASSLVSSPYNEQFF. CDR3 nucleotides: TGCGCCAGCAGCTTGGTCAGTAGCCCCTACAATGAGCAGTTCTTC. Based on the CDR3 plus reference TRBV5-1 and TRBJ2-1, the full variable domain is KAGVTQTPRYLIKTRGQQVTLSCSPISGHRSVSWYQQTPGQGLQFLFEYFSETQRNKGNFPGRFSGRQFSNSRSEMNVSTLELGDSALYLCASSLVSSPYNEQFFGPGTRLTVL.

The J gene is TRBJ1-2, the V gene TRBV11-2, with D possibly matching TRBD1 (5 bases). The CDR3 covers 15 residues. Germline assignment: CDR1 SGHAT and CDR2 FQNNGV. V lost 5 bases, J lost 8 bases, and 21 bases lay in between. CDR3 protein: CASSKGEGISGGYTF. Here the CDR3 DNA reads TGTGCCAGCAGCAAAGGGGAGGGCATCTCGGGGGGCTACACCTTC. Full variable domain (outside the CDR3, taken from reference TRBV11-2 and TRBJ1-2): EAGVAQSPRYKIIEKRQSVAFWCNPISGHATLYWYQQILGQGPKLLIQFQNNGVVDDSQLPKDRFSAERLKGVDSTLKIQPAKLEDSAVYLCASSKGEGISGGYTFGSGTRLTVV.

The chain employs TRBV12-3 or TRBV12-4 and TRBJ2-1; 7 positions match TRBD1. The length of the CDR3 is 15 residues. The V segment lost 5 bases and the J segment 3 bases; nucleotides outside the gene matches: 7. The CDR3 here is CASSRIQGVYNEQFF. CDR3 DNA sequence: TGTGCCAGCAGTAGGATTCAGGGGGTCTACAATGAGCAGTTCTTC.

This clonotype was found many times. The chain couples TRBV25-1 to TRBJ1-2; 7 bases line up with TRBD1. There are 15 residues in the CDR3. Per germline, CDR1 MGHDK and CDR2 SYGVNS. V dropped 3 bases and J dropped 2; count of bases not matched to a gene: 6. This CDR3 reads CASSDPGTANYGYTF. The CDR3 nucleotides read TGTGCCAGCAGTGATCCAGGGACAGCCAACTATGGCTACACCTTC.

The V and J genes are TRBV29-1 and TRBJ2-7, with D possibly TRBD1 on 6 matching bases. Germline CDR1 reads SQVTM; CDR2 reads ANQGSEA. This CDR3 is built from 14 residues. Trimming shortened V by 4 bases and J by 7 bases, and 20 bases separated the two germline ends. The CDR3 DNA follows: TGCAGCGTTGCTCGTGAACAGGGAGATGGGGAGCAGTACTTC. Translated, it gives CSVAREQGDGEQYF.

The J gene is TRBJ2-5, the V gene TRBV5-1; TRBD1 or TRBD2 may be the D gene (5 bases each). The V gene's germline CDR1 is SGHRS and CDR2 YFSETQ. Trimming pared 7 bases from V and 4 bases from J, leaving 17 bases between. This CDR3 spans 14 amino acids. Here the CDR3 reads CASLRGAGAETQYF. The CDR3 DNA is TGCGCCAGCCTTAGAGGGGCCGGGGCAGAGACCCAGTACTTC.

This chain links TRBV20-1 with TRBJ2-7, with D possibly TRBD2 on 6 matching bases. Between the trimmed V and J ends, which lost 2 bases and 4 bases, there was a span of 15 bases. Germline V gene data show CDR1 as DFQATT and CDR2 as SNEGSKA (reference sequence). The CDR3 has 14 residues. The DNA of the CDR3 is TGCAGTGCTAGACCCCTCACTAGCTTATACGAGCAGTACTTC. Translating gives CSARPLTSLYEQYF.

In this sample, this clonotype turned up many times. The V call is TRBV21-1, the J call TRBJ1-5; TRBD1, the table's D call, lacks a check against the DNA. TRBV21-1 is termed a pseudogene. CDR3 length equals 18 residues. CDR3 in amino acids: CASSSRDRGRGSNQPQHF. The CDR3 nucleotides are TGTGCCAGCAGCAGTCGGGACAGGGGCAGAGGTAGCAATCAGCCCCAGCATTTT.

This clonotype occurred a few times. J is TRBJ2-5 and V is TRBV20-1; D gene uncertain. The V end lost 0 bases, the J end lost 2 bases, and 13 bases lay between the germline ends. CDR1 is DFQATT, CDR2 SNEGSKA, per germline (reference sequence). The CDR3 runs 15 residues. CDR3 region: CSARDATVWQETQYF. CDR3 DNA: TGCAGTGCTAGAGATGCCACTGTTTGGCAAGAGACCCAGTACTTC.

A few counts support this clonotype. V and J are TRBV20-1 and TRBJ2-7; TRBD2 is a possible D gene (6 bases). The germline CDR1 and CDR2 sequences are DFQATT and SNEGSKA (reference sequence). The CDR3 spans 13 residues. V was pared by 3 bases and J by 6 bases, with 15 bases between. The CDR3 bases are TGCAGTGCTAGGGCCGGGACTCTAGCCGAGCAGTACTTC. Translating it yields CSARAGTLAEQYF.

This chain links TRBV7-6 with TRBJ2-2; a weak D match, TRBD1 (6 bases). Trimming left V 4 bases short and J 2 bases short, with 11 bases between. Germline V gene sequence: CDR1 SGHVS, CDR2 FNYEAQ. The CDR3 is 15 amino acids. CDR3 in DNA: TGTGCCAGCAGCTACGGGGACACCAACACCGGGGAGCTGTTTTTT. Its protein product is CASSYGDTNTGELFF.

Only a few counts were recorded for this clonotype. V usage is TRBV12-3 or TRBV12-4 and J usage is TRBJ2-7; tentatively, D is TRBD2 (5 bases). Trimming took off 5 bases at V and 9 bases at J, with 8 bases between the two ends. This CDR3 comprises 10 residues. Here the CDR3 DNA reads TGTGCCAGCAGTGACACTAGGCAGTACTTC. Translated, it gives CASSDTRQYF.

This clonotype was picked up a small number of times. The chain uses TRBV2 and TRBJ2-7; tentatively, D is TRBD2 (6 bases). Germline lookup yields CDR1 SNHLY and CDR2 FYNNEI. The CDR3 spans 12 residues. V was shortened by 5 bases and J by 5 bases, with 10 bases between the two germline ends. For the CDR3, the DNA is TGTGCCAGCAGTTTCTCGGGGGACGAGCAGTACTTC. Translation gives CASSFSGDEQYF.